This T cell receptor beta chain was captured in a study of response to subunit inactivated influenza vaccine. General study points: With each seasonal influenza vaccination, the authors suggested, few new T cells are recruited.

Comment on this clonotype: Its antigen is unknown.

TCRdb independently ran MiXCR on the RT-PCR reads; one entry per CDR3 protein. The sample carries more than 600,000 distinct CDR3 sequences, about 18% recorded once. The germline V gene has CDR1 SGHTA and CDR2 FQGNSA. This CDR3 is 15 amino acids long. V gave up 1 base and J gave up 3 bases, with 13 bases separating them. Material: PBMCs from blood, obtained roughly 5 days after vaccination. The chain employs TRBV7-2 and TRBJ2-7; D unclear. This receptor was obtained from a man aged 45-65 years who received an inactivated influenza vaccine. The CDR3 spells CASSLGPKVLYEQYF. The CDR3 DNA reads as TGTGCCAGCAGCTTAGGGCCAAAGGTACTCTACGAGCAGTACTTC.